This T cell receptor (beta chain) was identified during a study of blood T cells in healthy people across ages. Sample-barcoded 5' priming and a J-beta primer mix drove a second PCR of roughly 6 to 12 cycles. TCRdb itself ran the 5' RACE reads through MiXCR, one entry per CDR3 protein. This sample yields more than 900,000 distinct CDR3 sequences, of which 20% to 25% are seen a single time; approximately 0.79% belongs to the top ten. Deletions cut 8 bases from V and 5 bases from J, with 12 bases between. The CDR3 sequence is 12 residues long. CDR1 and CDR2 from the germline V gene are SNHLY and FYNNEI. This sample was also put to use in a study of T cells of mothers and their children. That study adds: Each mother yielded more than 8 million TCR beta CDR3 reads. Each child yielded about 3 million reads. The study found slightly higher but non-significant overlap in related versus unrelated mother-child pairs.

The sequence was obtained from a girl aged 2-10 years in good health. This chain joins TRBV2 and TRBJ2-5; tentative D call: TRBD1 (6 bases). Sequencing used blood. In DNA form, the CDR3 reads TGTGCCAGCCAGCAGGGGTCTGAGACCCAGTACTTC. This codes for CASQQGSETQYF.